This T cell receptor beta chain derives from a study of technical replicates of blood from several donors. CDR1 and CDR2 from the germline V gene are MNHEY and SVGAGI. The CDR3 consists of 12 residues. The V end was cut by 5 bases, the J end by 4 bases, with 8 bases between. This clone was observed a handful of times. The assay was immunoSEQ multiplex PCR, and TCRdb's table has in-frame clones only and misses some. The sample lists tens of thousands of clones; approximately 97% were seen once. Input material: T cells isolated from PBMCs. The TCR was taken from a human donor in good health. The chain combines TRBV6-5 with TRBJ1-2; D uncertain. CDR3 coding DNA: TGTGCCAGCAGTGAACACCCCTATGGCTACACCTTC. Translation: CASSEHPYGYTF.